The 10 T cell receptor beta chains below come from one sample, sequenced in a study of T cell responses to AZD1222 COVID-19 vaccine. Profiling relied on immunoSEQ multiplex PCR, and the TCRdb table lists in-frame clones only, not all of them. The table includes roughly 150,000 clones, 90% detected once. The material sequenced was peripheral blood, taken 28 days after the second AZD1222 dose. The receptor set was obtained from an adult who received the AZD1222 COVID-19 vaccine.

The chain recombines TRBV5-1 with TRBJ2-1; no clear D. Trimming took 5 bases from V and 0 from J, leaving 12 bases between them. In germline, CDR1 is SGHRS, CDR2 YFSETQ. CDR3 size: 15 residues. CDR3 protein: CASSIRSSSYNEQFF. CDR3 DNA sequence: TGCGCCAGCAGTATTAGGTCTAGCTCCTACAATGAGCAGTTCTTC.

J is TRBJ2-7 and V is TRBV7-9, with D possibly being TRBD1 (5 bases). V gave up 5 bases and J gave up 0 bases, with 11 bases separating them. The CDR3 contains 14 residues. Germline V gene lookup returns CDR1 SEHNR and CDR2 FQNEAQ (reference sequence). The CDR3 is CASSPTGDSYEQYF. CDR3 nucleotide sequence: TGTGCCAGCAGCCCCACAGGAGACTCCTACGAGCAGTACTTC.

V and J are TRBV2 and TRBJ2-1; 9 bases fit TRBD2. The J segment lost 1 base and the V segment lost 6 bases, leaving 4 bases of the junction unmatched. Germline V lookup: CDR1 SNHLY, CDR2 FYNNEI. The CDR3 consists of 15 residues. The CDR3 here is CASRPRGGSYNEQFF. CDR3 nucleotides: TGTGCCAGCAGACCGCGGGGGGGATCCTACAATGAGCAGTTCTTC. The full variable domain, in which reference TRBV2 and TRBJ2-1 provide the parts outside the CDR3, is EPEVTQTPSHQVTQMGQEVILRCVPISNHLYFYWYRQILGQKVEFLVSFYNNEISEKSEIFDDQFSVERPDGSNFTLKIRSTKLEDSAMYFCASRPRGGSYNEQFFGPGTRLTVL.

The rearrangement uses TRBV28 and TRBJ1-4; D call uncertain. The ends were cut back, 5 bases at V and 5 bases at J, with 15 bases in the middle. CDR3 length equals 15 residues. Germline CDR1 and CDR2: MDHEN and SYDVKM. The CDR3 DNA sequence: TGTGCCAGCAGTCTCGACCGAGGATGGAATGAAAAACTGTTTTTT. Its protein product is CASSLDRGWNEKLFF.

The chain recombines TRBV7-2 with TRBJ1-1; D perhaps matches TRBD1 (5 bases). The V end lost 0 bases, the J end lost 4 bases, and 9 bases lay between the germline ends. CDR1 and CDR2 (germline): SGHTA, FQGNSA. This CDR3 has 14 amino acids. This CDR3 is CASSLASGSTEAFF. DNA of the CDR3: TGTGCCAGCAGCTTAGCATCAGGGAGCACTGAAGCTTTCTTT.

Only a few counts were recorded for this clone. The chain carries TRBV19 and TRBJ1-6; no definite D call. V was trimmed by 3 bases and J by 3 bases, leaving 15 bases between them. This CDR3 spans 17 amino acids. CDR1 LNHDA and CDR2 SQIVND come from the germline V gene (reference sequence). CDR3 in DNA: TGTGCCAGTAGTATCGGAAAGACCTTGAACTATAATTCACCCCTCCACTTT. The encoded protein is CASSIGKTLNYNSPLHF.

The V and J genes are TRBV5-4 and TRBJ2-1, with a tentative D call TRBD2 (5 bases). V was shortened by 5 bases and J by 10 bases, with 10 bases between the two germline ends. CDR3 length: 11 amino acids. The germline CDR1 and CDR2 sequences are SGHNT and YYREEE (reference sequence). CDR3 DNA sequence: TGTGCCAGCAGGCGAGGACTGGAGCAGTTCTTC. Its protein product is CASRRGLEQFF. Drawing the rest from reference TRBV5-4 and TRBJ2-1, the complete variable domain is ETGVTQSPTHLIKTRGQQVTLRCSSQSGHNTVSWYQQALGQGPQFIFQYYREEENGRGNFPPRFSGLQFPNYSSELNVNALELDDSALYLCASRRGLEQFFGPGTRLTVL.

This chain connects TRBV2 to TRBJ2-3; D is uncertain. The CDR3 runs to 12 residues. Trimming took off 7 bases at V and 3 bases at J, with 8 bases between the two ends. Germline V gives CDR1 SNHLY, CDR2 FYNNEI. CDR3 amino acids: CASTRQTDTQYF. The CDR3 region has the DNA TGTGCCAGCACCAGACAAACAGATACGCAGTATTTT. The full variable domain, rest sourced from reference TRBV2 and TRBJ2-3, is EPEVTQTPSHQVTQMGQEVILRCVPISNHLYFYWYRQILGQKVEFLVSFYNNEISEKSEIFDDQFSVERPDGSNFTLKIRSTKLEDSAMYFCASTRQTDTQYFGPGTRLTVL.

The rearrangement uses TRBV30 and TRBJ2-1; 7 nucleotides match TRBD2. The V gene's germline CDR1 is GTSNPN and CDR2 SVGIG (reference sequence). The CDR3 is 14 amino acids. After removal of 4 bases from V and 7 bases from J, the junction contained 10 bases not matched to a gene. The CDR3 DNA follows: TGTGCCTGGATTCCACTCGGGACTATGAATGAGCAGTTCTTC. Its translation: CAWIPLGTMNEQFF. Full variable domain (rest looked up from reference TRBV30 and TRBJ2-1): SQTIHQWPATLVQPVGSPLSLECTVEGTSNPNLYWYRQAAGRGLQLLFYSVGIGQISSEVPQNLSASRPQDRQFILSSKKLLLSDSGFYLCAWIPLGTMNEQFFGPGTRLTVL.

This chain connects TRBV24-1 to TRBJ1-4; a weak D match, TRBD1 (6 bases). Trimming left V 8 bases short and J 0 bases short, with 18 bases between. CDR1 and CDR2 (germline): KGHDR, SFDVKD. The CDR3 sequence is 17 residues long. CDR3 sequence: CATITGTPNPTNEKLFF. CDR3 in DNA: TGTGCCACCATCACCGGGACACCTAATCCAACTAATGAAAAACTGTTTTTT.